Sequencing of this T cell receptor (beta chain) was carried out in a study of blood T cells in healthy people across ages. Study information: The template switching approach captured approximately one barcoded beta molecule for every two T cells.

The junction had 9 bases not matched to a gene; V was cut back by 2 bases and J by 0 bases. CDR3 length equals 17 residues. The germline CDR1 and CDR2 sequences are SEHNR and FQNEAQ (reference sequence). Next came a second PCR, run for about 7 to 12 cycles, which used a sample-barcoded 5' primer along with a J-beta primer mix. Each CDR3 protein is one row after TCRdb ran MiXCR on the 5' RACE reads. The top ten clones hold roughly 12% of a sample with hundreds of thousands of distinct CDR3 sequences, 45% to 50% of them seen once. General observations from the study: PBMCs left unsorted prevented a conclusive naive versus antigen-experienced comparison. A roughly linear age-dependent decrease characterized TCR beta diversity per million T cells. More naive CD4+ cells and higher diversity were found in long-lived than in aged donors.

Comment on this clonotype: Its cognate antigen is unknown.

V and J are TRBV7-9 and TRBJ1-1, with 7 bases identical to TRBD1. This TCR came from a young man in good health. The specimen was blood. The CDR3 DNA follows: TGTGCCAGCAGCTTAACGCTTCAGGGACAGCTGAACACTGAAGCTTTCTTT. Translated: CASSLTLQGQLNTEAFF.